The 9 T cell receptor beta chains below all came from one sample that was sequenced in a study of cytomegalovirus exposure and HLA in healthy donors. Both 60 Vbeta primers and 13 Jbeta primers went into the PCR. Profiled with immunoSEQ multiplex PCR; TCRdb holds only in-frame clones, not every one. The table records some 220,000 clones, about 80% of them present only once. The sequencing input was PBMCs. The receptors originated from a woman between 40 and 50 years old in good health and CMV-seronegative.

This clone was picked up one time. The V call is TRBV7-3, the J call TRBJ2-3; perhaps TRBD2 as D (6 bases). CDR3 length equals 16 residues. Germline lookup yields CDR1 SGHTA and CDR2 FQGTGA. The V gene lost 5 bases and the J gene lost 4 bases, with 19 bases spanning the gap. Here the CDR3 reads CASSPTRDFTPDTQYF. The CDR3 nucleotides are TGTGCCAGCAGCCCAACCCGGGACTTTACTCCAGATACGCAGTATTTT.

The chain combines TRBV9 with TRBJ1-3; D might be TRBD1 (6 bases). The CDR3 is 16 residues long. Deletions cut 0 bases from V and 4 bases from J, with 14 bases between. Germline CDR1 SGDLS, CDR2 YYNGEE. CDR3 protein: CASSVGLGASGNTIYF. CDR3 bases: TGTGCCAGCAGCGTAGGTCTGGGGGCCTCAGGAAACACCATATATTTT. Combining the CDR3 with reference TRBV9 and TRBJ1-3 gives the whole variable domain DSGVTQTPKHLITATGQRVTLRCSPRSGDLSVYWYQQSLDQGLQFLIQYYNGEERAKGNILERFSAQQFPDLHSELNLSSLELGDSALYFCASSVGLGASGNTIYFGEGSWLTVV.

The genes are TRBV30 and TRBJ1-6, with D perhaps TRBD1 (5 bases). Germline V gives CDR1 GTSNPN, CDR2 SVGIG (reference sequence). V lost 2 bases and J lost 5, with 7 bases in between. This CDR3 is 13 amino acids long. The CDR3 loop reads CAWSPRDNSPLHF. In nucleotides, the CDR3 is TGTGCCTGGAGTCCCAGGGATAATTCACCCCTCCACTTT. Filled out from reference TRBV30 and TRBJ1-6, the complete variable domain reads SQTIHQWPATLVQPVGSPLSLECTVEGTSNPNLYWYRQAAGRGLQLLFYSVGIGQISSEVPQNLSASRPQDRQFILSSKKLLLSDSGFYLCAWSPRDNSPLHFGNGTRLTVT.

Concerning this clone: An end of the junction does not agree with germline; a read error may underlie this. This sequence joins TRBV7-9 and TRBJ2-7; D is undetermined. The length of the CDR3 is 11 residues. Germline CDR1 reads SEHNR; CDR2 reads FQNEAQ (reference sequence). The CDR3 coding sequence is TGTTCCAGCAGCTTACGTTTGGAGCAGTACTTC. Protein product: CSSSLRLEQYF.

The chain employs TRBV5-1 and TRBJ1-6, with TRBD1 matching 11 bases. This CDR3 has 15 residues. V gave up 4 bases and J gave up 12 bases; unmatched junction bases: 9. The germline V gene encodes CDR1 SGHRS and CDR2 YFSETQ. DNA for the CDR3: TGCGCCAGCAGCCCCGGGACAGGGGGGTCAAGACCCCTCCACTTT. Amino acid sequence: CASSPGTGGSRPLHF.

The rearrangement joins TRBV19 to TRBJ2-2; unclear D gene. There are 15 residues in the CDR3. V was pared by 5 bases and J by 6 bases, with 16 bases between. Germline V CDR1 and CDR2: LNHDA, SQIVND (reference sequence). CDR3 protein: CASSPRVHLAGELFF. The CDR3 coding sequence is TGTGCCAGTAGTCCCCGGGTCCACTTGGCCGGGGAGCTGTTTTTT.

The genes are TRBV30 and TRBJ2-7, with a tentative D call TRBD1 (5 bases). From germline, CDR1 is GTSNPN and CDR2 SVGIG (reference sequence). The V gene lost 1 base and the J gene lost 0 bases, with 16 bases spanning the gap. There are 16 residues in the CDR3. For the CDR3, the DNA is TGTGCCTGGAGTGAGGGGCGACAGTGGAGCTCCTACGAGCAGTACTTC. Its protein is CAWSEGRQWSSYEQYF.

This chain joins TRBV30 and TRBJ1-1; 11 nucleotides line up with TRBD1. Germline CDR1 and CDR2: GTSNPN and SVGIG (reference sequence). The CDR3 extends over 13 amino acids. Trimming removed 8 bases from V and 0 bases from J; junction bases left unmatched: 2. The CDR3 DNA reads as TGTGCCGGACAGGGGGCCATGAACACTGAAGCTTTCTTT. Translated, it gives CAGQGAMNTEAFF.

The rearrangement uses TRBV5-1 and TRBJ1-1, with D unresolved. Germline V lookup: CDR1 SGHRS, CDR2 YFSETQ. Trimming removed 0 bases at V and 0 bases at J, with 9 bases between. The length of the CDR3 is 15 residues. The CDR3 DNA is TGCGCCAGCAGCTTGGCACCGGTGATGAACACTGAAGCTTTCTTT. It specifies CASSLAPVMNTEAFF.